One sample yielded the 10 T cell receptor beta chains listed below, sequenced in a study of blood T cells in healthy people across ages. The use of a sample-barcoded 5' primer and a J-beta primer mix characterized a second PCR of 7 to 11 cycles. A single record per CDR3 protein comes from TCRdb applying MiXCR to the 5' RACE reads. The data hold 1,800,000 or so distinct CDR3 sequences, with roughly 43% observed a single time. What was sequenced was blood. These TCRs come from a human donor in good health.

This clonotype was seen a few times. V is TRBV9 and J is TRBJ2-5, with D possibly called TRBD1 or TRBD2 (5 bases each). Per germline, CDR1 SGDLS and CDR2 YYNGEE. The CDR3 is 16 amino acids. Trimming shortened V by 0 bases and J by 4 bases, and 16 bases separated the two germline ends. In nucleotides, the CDR3 is TGTGCCAGCAGCGTAGGGTCCGGGGCCTATCCAGAGACCCAGTACTTC. Its translation: CASSVGSGAYPETQYF.

The V gene is TRBV4-3, the J gene TRBJ2-3; 9 bases map to TRBD2. The CDR3 covers 16 residues. The V and J ends lost 7 bases and 5 bases, in that order; junction bases with no gene match: 13. Germline V gene data show CDR1 as LGHNA and CDR2 as YSLEER. CDR3 residues: CASTPGGGGAIDTQYF. The CDR3 DNA reads as TGCGCCAGCACCCCCGGGGGCGGGGGGGCCATAGATACGCAGTATTTT.

The V and J genes are TRBV5-1 and TRBJ1-4; unclear D gene. The CDR3 length is 14 residues. Trimming cost V 0 bases and J 7 bases, with 10 bases left between them. Germline V lookup: CDR1 SGHRS, CDR2 YFSETQ. CDR3 sequence (DNA): TGCGCCAGCAGCTTGGGCCACGTTGGTGAAAAACTGTTTTTT. It codes for CASSLGHVGEKLFF.

This clonotype was seen only once. CDR3 amino acids: CASSSYSDKSYEQYF. CDR3 bases: TGTGCCAGCAGTTCCTATTCAGACAAATCCTACGAGCAGTACTTC. The genes are TRBV12-3 or TRBV12-4 and TRBJ2-7, with no clear D. Trimming pared 4 bases from V and 1 base from J, leaving 14 bases between. This CDR3 contains 15 residues.

This clonotype was observed a few times. The rearrangement uses TRBV20-1 and TRBJ2-1; 14 bases are a match to TRBD2. The J segment lost 4 bases and the V segment lost 2 bases, leaving 7 bases of the junction unmatched. The germline gives CDR1 DFQATT, CDR2 SNEGSKA (reference sequence). The CDR3 sequence is 17 residues long. DNA of the CDR3: TGCAGTGCTAGACTCTGGACTAGCGGGGGGCCTTACAATGAGCAGTTCTTC. This codes for CSARLWTSGGPYNEQFF.

This clonotype was recorded a few times. The chain has TRBV6-5 and TRBJ2-1, with 8 bases matching TRBD2. Germline CDR1 MNHEY, CDR2 SVGAGI. This CDR3 contains 16 residues. The junction had 13 bases not matched to a gene; V was cut back by 6 bases and J by 6 bases. The CDR3 region is CASSPLSSGGTNEQFF. The CDR3, as DNA: TGTGCCAGCAGCCCCCTGTCCAGCGGGGGAACCAATGAGCAGTTCTTC.

The chain combines TRBV3-1 with TRBJ1-2; no clear D gene. There are 15 residues in the CDR3. V gave up 0 bases and J gave up 4 bases, with 12 bases separating them. The germline V gene encodes CDR1 LGHDT and CDR2 YNNKEL (reference sequence). As DNA, the CDR3 is TGTGCCAGCAGCCAAGATCTTTTGGCAGCCTATGGCTACACCTTC. This encodes CASSQDLLAAYGYTF.

V usage is TRBV7-2 and J usage is TRBJ2-1, with D possibly matching TRBD2 (7 bases). Germline CDR1 and CDR2: SGHTA and FQGNSA. Deletions cut 0 bases from V and 2 bases from J, with 14 bases between. The CDR3 covers 17 residues. For the CDR3, the DNA is TGTGCCAGCAGCTTAGCGGCAAGGGGGGGGGCCTACAATGAGCAGTTCTTC. Its translation is CASSLAARGGAYNEQFF.

The V call is TRBV12-3 or TRBV12-4, the J call TRBJ1-5; the D is unclear. The CDR3 has 14 amino acids. Trimming removed 3 bases from V and 6 bases from J, with 12 bases in between. This CDR3 is CASSFHRGGQPQHF. For the CDR3, the DNA is TGTGCCAGCAGTTTTCACAGAGGAGGTCAGCCCCAGCATTTT.

The rearrangement joins TRBV7-8 to TRBJ1-5, with TRBD1 as a possible D gene (6 bases). CDR1 and CDR2 from the germline V gene are SGHVS and FQNEAQ. Trimming pared 2 bases from V and 0 bases from J, leaving 17 bases between. CDR3 size: 18 residues. The CDR3 loop is CASSLWETGDYSNQPQHF. CDR3 sequence (DNA): TGTGCCAGCAGCTTATGGGAGACAGGAGATTATAGCAATCAGCCCCAGCATTTT.